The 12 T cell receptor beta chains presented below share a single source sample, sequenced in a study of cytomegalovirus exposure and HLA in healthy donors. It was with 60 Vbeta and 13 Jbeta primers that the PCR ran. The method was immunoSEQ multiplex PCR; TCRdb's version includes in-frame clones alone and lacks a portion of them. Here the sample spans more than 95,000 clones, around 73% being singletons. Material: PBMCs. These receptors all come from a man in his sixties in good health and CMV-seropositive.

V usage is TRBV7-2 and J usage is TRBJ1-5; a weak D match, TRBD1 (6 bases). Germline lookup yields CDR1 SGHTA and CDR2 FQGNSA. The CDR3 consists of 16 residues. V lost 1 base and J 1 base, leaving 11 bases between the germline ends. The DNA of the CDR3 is TGTGCCAGCAGCTTAGAGGCCAGGGGAAGCAATCAGCCCCAGCATTTT. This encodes CASSLEARGSNQPQHF.

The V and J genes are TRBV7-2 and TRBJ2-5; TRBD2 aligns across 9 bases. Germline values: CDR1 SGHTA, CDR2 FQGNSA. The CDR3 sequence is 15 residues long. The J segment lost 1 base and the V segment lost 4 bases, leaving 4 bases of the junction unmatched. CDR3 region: CASSSASGIQETQYF. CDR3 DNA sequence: TGTGCCAGCAGCTCTGCTAGCGGGATCCAAGAGACCCAGTACTTC. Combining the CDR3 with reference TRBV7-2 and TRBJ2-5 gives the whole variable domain GAGVSQSPSNKVTEKGKDVELRCDPISGHTALYWYRQSLGQGLEFLIYFQGNSAPDKSGLPSDRFSAERTGGSVSTLTIQRTQQEDSAVYLCASSSASGIQETQYFGPGTRLLVL.

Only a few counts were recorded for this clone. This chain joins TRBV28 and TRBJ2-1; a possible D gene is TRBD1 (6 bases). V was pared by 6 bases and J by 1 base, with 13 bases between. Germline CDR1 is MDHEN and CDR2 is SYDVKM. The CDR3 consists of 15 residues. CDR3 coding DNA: TGTGCCAGCAGCGCCTCAGGGGAATCCTACAATGAGCAGTTCTTC. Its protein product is CASSASGESYNEQFF.

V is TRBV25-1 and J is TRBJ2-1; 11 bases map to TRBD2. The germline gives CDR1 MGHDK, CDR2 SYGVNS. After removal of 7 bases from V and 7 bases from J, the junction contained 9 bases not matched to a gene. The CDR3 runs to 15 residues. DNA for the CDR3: TGTGCCAGCACCCCAACTAGCGGGGGAGTAAATGAGCAGTTCTTC. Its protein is CASTPTSGGVNEQFF.

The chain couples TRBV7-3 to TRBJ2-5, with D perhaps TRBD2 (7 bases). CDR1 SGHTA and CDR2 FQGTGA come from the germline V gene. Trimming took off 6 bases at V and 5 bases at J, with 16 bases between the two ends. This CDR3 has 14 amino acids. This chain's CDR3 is CASRSRTAGETQYF. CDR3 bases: TGTGCCAGCAGGAGCCGGACAGCGGGGGAGACCCAGTACTTC.

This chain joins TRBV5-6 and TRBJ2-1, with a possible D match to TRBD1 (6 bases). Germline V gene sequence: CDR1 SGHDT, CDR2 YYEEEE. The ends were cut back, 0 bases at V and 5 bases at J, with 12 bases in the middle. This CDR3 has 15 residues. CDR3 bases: TGTGCCAGCAGCTTGGATCGGACAGCCGACAATGAGCAGTTCTTC. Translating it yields CASSLDRTADNEQFF.

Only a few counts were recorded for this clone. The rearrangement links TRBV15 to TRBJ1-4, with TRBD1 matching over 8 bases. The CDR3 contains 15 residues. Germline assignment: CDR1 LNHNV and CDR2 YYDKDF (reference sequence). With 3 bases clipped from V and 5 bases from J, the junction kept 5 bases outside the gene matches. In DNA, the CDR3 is TGTGCCACCAGCAGGAGGACAGGGCGGAATGAAAAACTGTTTTTT. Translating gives CATSRRTGRNEKLFF.

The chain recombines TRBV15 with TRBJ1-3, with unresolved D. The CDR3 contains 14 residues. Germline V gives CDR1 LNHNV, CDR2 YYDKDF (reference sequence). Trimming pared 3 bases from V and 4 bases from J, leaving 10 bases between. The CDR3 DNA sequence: TGTGCCACCAGCAGCGCCTCCGGGGGAAACACCATATATTTT. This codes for CATSSASGGNTIYF.

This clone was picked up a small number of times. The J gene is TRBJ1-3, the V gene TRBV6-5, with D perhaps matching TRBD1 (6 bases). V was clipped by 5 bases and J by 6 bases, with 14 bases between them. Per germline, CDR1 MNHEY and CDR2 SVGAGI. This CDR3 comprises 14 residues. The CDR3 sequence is CASSPRGILNTIYF. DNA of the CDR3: TGTGCCAGCAGTCCCAGGGGAATACTAAACACCATATATTTT.

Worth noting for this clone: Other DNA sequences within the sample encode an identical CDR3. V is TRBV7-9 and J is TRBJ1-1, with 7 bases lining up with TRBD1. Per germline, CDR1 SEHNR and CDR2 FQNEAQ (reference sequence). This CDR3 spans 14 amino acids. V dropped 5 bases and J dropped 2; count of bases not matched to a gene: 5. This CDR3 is CASSPQGGNTEAFF. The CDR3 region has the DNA TGTGCCAGCAGCCCTCAGGGGGGAAACACTGAAGCTTTCTTT.

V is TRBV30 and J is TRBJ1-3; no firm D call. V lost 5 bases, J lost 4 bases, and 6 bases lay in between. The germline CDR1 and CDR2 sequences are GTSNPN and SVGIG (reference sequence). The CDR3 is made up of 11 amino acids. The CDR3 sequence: CAWGLGNTIYF. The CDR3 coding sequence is TGTGCCTGGGGGCTCGGAAACACCATATATTTT. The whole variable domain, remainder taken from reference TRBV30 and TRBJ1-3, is SQTIHQWPATLVQPVGSPLSLECTVEGTSNPNLYWYRQAAGRGLQLLFYSVGIGQISSEVPQNLSASRPQDRQFILSSKKLLLSDSGFYLCAWGLGNTIYFGEGSWLTVV.

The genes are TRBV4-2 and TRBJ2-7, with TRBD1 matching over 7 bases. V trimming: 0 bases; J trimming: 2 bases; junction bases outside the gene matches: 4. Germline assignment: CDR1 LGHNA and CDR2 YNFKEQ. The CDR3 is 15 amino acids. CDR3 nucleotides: TGTGCCAGCAGCCAAGAAAGGGGGCCGACCTACGAGCAGTACTTC. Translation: CASSQERGPTYEQYF.